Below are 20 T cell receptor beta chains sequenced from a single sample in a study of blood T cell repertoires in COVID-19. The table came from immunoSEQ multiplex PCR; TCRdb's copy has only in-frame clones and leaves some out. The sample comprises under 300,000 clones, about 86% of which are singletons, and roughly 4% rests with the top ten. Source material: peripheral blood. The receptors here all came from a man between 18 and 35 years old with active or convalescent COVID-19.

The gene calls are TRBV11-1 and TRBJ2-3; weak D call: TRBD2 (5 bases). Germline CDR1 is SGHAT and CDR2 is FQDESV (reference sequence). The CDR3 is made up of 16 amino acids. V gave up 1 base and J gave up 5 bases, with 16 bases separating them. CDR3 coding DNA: TGTGCCAGCAGCTTAGACGGGGTGGCAGGAGGAGATACGCAGTATTTT. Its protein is CASSLDGVAGGDTQYF.

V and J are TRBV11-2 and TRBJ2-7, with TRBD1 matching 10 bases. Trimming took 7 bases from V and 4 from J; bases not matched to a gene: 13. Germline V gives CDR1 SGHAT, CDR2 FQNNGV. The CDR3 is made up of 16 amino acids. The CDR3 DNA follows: TGTGCCAGCATCCTTTGGACAGGGGGGCCGGAGTACGAGCAGTACTTC. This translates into CASILWTGGPEYEQYF.

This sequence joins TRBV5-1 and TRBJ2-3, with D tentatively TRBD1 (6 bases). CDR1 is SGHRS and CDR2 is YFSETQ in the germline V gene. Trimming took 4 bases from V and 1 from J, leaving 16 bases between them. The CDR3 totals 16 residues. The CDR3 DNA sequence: TGCGCCAGCAGCGCAATTAGGACAGCCGGCACAGATACGCAGTATTTT. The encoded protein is CASSAIRTAGTDTQYF. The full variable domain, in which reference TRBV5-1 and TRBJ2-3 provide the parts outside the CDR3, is KAGVTQTPRYLIKTRGQQVTLSCSPISGHRSVSWYQQTPGQGLQFLFEYFSETQRNKGNFPGRFSGRQFSNSRSEMNVSTLELGDSALYLCASSAIRTAGTDTQYFGPGTRLTVL.

CDR3 region: CASSPWGDSQETQYF. CDR3 DNA: TGTGCCAGCAGTCCGTGGGGGGACAGCCAAGAGACCCAGTACTTC. This chain joins TRBV9 and TRBJ2-5; D might be TRBD1 (7 bases). V dropped 5 bases and J dropped 1 base, with 15 bases sitting between them. The CDR3 is made up of 15 amino acids. Germline V lookup: CDR1 SGDLS, CDR2 YYNGEE.

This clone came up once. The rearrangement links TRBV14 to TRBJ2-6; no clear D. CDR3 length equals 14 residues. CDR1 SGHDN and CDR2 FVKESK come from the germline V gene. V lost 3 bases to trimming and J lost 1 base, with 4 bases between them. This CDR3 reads CASSHGSGANVLTF. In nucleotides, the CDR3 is TGTGCCAGCAGCCACGGGTCTGGGGCCAACGTCCTGACTTTC.

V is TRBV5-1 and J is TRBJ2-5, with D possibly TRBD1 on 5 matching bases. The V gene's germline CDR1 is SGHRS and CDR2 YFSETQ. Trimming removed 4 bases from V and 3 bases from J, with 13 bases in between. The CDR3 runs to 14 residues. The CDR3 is CASSQGPTEETQYF. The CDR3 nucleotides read TGCGCCAGCAGCCAGGGTCCAACCGAAGAGACCCAGTACTTC.

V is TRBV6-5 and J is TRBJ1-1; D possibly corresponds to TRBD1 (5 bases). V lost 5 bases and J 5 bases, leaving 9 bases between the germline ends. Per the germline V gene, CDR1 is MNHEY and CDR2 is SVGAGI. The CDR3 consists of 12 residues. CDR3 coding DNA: TGTGCCAGCAGTATACAGGAGACTGAAGCTTTCTTT. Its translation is CASSIQETEAFF.

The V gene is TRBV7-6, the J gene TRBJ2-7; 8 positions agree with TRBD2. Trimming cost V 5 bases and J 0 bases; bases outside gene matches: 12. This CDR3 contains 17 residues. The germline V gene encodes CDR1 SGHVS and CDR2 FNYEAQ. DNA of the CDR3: TGTGCCAGCAGCCCCCCACGGGGGGGTGGGACCTCCTACGAGCAGTACTTC. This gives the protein CASSPPRGGGTSYEQYF.

Here the CDR3 reads CASMRGINEKLFF. DNA for the CDR3: TGTGCCAGCATGCGGGGTATTAATGAAAAACTGTTTTTT. The chain joins TRBV28 to TRBJ1-4; no reliable D call. The germline V gene encodes CDR1 MDHEN and CDR2 SYDVKM. Deletions cut 7 bases from V and 4 bases from J, with 10 bases between. The CDR3 spans 13 residues.

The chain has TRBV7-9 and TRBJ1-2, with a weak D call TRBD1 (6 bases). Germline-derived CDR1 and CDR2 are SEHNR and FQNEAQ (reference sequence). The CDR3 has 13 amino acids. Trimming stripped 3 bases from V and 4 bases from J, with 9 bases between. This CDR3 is CASSLGTSYGYTF. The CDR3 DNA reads TGTGCCAGCAGCTTGGGGACATCCTATGGCTACACCTTC.

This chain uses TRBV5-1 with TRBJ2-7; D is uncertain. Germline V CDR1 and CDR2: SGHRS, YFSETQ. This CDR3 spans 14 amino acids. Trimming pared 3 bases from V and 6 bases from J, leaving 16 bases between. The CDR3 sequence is CASSSSLDSLEQYF. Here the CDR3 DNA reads TGCGCCAGCAGCTCCTCTCTCGACTCCCTCGAGCAGTACTTC. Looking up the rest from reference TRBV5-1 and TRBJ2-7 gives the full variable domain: KAGVTQTPRYLIKTRGQQVTLSCSPISGHRSVSWYQQTPGQGLQFLFEYFSETQRNKGNFPGRFSGRQFSNSRSEMNVSTLELGDSALYLCASSSSLDSLEQYFGPGTRLTVT.

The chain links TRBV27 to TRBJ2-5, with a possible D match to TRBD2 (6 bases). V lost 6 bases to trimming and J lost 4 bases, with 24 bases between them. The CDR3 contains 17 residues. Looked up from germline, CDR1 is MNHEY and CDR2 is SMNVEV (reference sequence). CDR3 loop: CASRPSPGLRGVETQYF. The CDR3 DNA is TGTGCCAGCAGGCCTAGCCCGGGACTCCGAGGGGTAGAGACCCAGTACTTC.

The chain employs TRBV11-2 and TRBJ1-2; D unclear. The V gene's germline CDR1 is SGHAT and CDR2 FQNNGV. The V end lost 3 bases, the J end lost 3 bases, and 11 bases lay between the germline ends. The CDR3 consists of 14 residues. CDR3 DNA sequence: TGTGCCAGCAGCTTGGCCCCGGGAGACTATGGCTACACCTTC. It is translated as CASSLAPGDYGYTF.

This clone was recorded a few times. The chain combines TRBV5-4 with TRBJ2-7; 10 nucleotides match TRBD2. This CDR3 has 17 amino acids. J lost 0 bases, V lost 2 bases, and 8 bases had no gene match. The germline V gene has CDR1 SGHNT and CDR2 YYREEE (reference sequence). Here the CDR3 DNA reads TGTGCCAGCAGCTTATTTCCTAGCGGGGGATACTCCTACGAGCAGTACTTC. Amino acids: CASSLFPSGGYSYEQYF.

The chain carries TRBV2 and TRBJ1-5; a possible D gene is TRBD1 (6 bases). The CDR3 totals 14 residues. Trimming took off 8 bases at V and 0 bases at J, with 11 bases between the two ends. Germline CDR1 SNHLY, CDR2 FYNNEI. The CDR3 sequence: CASATGYSNQPQHF. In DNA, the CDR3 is TGTGCCAGCGCGACAGGTTATAGCAATCAGCCCCAGCATTTT.

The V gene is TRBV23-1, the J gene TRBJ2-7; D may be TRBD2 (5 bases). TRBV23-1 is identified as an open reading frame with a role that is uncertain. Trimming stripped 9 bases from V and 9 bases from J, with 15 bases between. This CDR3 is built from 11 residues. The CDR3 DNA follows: TGCGCCAGGGATAGGACTCGGAGGCAGTACTTC. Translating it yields CARDRTRRQYF.

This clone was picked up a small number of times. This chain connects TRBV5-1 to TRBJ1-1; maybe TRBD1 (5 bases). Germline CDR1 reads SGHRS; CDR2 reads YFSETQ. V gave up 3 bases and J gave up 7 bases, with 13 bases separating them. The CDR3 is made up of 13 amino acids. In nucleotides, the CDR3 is TGCGCCAGCAGCTGGGGGGGAGAGAATGAAGCTTTCTTT. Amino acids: CASSWGGENEAFF.

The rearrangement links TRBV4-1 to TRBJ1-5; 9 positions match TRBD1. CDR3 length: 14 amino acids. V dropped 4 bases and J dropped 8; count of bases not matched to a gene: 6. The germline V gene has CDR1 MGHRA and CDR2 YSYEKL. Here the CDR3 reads CASSPGQGSEPQHF. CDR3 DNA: TGCGCCAGCAGCCCGGGACAGGGTTCTGAGCCCCAGCATTTT.

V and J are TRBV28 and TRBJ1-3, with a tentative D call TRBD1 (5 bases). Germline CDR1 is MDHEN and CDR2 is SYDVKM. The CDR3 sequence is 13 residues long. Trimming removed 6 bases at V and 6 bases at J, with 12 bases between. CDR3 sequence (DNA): TGTGCCAGCAGGGAGACAGCCCCAAACACCATATATTTT. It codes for CASRETAPNTIYF.

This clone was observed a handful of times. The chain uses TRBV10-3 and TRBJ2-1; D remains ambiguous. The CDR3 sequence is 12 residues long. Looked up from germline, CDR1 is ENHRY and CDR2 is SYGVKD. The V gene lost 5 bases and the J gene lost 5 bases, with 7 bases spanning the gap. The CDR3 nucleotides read TGTGCCATCAGTCCAGTGAACAATGAGCAGTTCTTC. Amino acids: CAISPVNNEQFF.